The entry below gives a single T cell receptor beta chain sequence along with its context. RNA transcripts provided the source from which TCR beta CDR3 regions were amplified. HTBI primers drove first-round RT-PCR of the TCR CDR3. TCRdb used MiXCR to reprocess the multiplex PCR reads, holding one entry per CDR3 protein. The table shows 700,000 or so distinct CDR3 sequences, with about 14% occurring only once. Orbital computed tomography, thyroid ultrasound, serum thyroxine and TRAb, and clinical symptoms together informed the diagnoses. The sample comes from a study of T cells in Graves' hyperthyroidism and ophthalmopathy. Germline CDR1 is MNHEY and CDR2 is SMNVEV (reference sequence). V dropped 8 bases and J dropped 8 bases, with 15 bases sitting between them. This CDR3 comprises 12 residues.

The chain has TRBV27 and TRBJ1-2, with D maybe TRBD1 (6 bases). This clonotype was obtained from a woman aged 45-59 years with Graves' ophthalmopathy. Sequenced: blood. CDR3 amino acids: CASSHGGAGYTF. The DNA for the CDR3 is TGTGCCAGCTCCCATGGGGGGGCCGGCTACACCTTC.